This T cell receptor beta chain was obtained from a study of molecular identifiers for immune sequencing clone quantification. From the PCR reads, TCRdb called clonotypes with MiXCR, one entry per CDR3 protein. This sample has approximately 320,000 distinct CDR3 sequences, with 24% found just once. This clonotype was recorded a few times. Germline CDR1 is MNHEY and CDR2 is SMNVEV (reference sequence). Trimming cost V 5 bases and J 3 bases; bases outside gene matches: 8. The CDR3 loop spans 16 amino acids. The receptor's source is a human donor in good health. Some libraries in this study had Jurkat cell RNA spiked in. The sequencing input was naive CD8+ T cells from blood, with Jurkat cell RNA spiked in. The subset is: FACS-sorted CD8+CD4-CCR7+CD45RA+ naive T cells. The chain recombines TRBV27 with TRBJ2-3; 10 nucleotides match TRBD2. CDR3 protein: CASSPTPSGSTDTQYF. The DNA of the CDR3 is TGTGCCAGCAGTCCTACCCCTAGCGGGAGTACAGATACGCAGTATTTT.